The T cell receptor (beta chain) under discussion was sequenced for a study of blood T cell repertoires in COVID-19. Across the study: The analysed material was cDNA or gDNA that came from T cells, B-cell-depleted T cells, or PBMCs.

In the source study's methods: The authors estimated nucleated cell counts from reference gene primer amplification. Profiling relied on immunoSEQ multiplex PCR, and the TCRdb table lists in-frame clones only, not all of them. The V and J calls and clone size come from that table; D and trimming were worked out from the DNA. Seen here are 250,000 to 350,000 clones, 88% observed once, and the top ten hold about 11%. CDR1 MNHEY and CDR2 SMNVEV come from the germline V gene (reference sequence). The CDR3 is 15 residues long. Trimming pared 2 bases from V and 5 bases from J, leaving 12 bases between. The specimen was peripheral blood. This clonotype was obtained from a woman under 40 with COVID-19, enrolled during active disease. J is TRBJ1-4 and V is TRBV27, with D uncertain. CDR3 nucleotides: TGTGCCAGCAGTTTACGAGGGCCCCGCAATGAAAAACTGTTTTTT. This codes for CASSLRGPRNEKLFF.